This T cell receptor beta chain derives from a study of blood T cell repertoires in COVID-19. About the study: Whether acute or convalescent, the COVID-19 samples came from the United States, Italy and Spain.

Profiling relied on immunoSEQ multiplex PCR, and the TCRdb table lists in-frame clones only, not all of them. The data contain some 69,000 clones, 81% of them singletons. The junction had 2 bases not matched to a gene; V was cut back by 6 bases and J by 4 bases. CDR1 and CDR2 (germline): MDHEN, SYDVKM. The CDR3 contains 13 residues. The clonotype originates from a woman in her 70s with acute or convalescent COVID-19. The sequenced sample was peripheral blood. The chain has TRBV28 and TRBJ2-2; TRBD1 matches at 7 bases. The CDR3 protein is CASRQGVTGELFF. The CDR3 nucleotides are TGTGCCAGCAGGCAGGGGGTCACCGGGGAGCTGTTTTTT.